This T cell receptor beta chain emerged from a study of T cells in localized non-small cell lung cancer. Broader study findings: Clonality of T cells reached its maximum in uninvolved adjacent lung, surpassing tumor. Of the top 100 tumor clones, median roughly 60 were in adjacent lung, approximately 28 among its top 100. Overall survival was longer when the density of T cells in the blood was higher.

On this clone: Its antigen is not identified.

Using immunoSEQ multiplex PCR, the repertoire was profiled, and TCRdb retains in-frame clones only, with some absent. The table lists almost 40,000 clones, roughly 85% of them singletons. This CDR3 contains 15 residues. V was shortened by 4 bases and J by 0 bases, with 10 bases between the two germline ends. Germline values: CDR1 LNHNV, CDR2 YYDKDF (reference sequence). The sequencing here drew on peripheral blood mononuclear cells, taken before any cancer treatment. The genes are TRBV15 and TRBJ1-3; D gene unclear. The receptor was derived from a male donor aged 60 or older with stage II lung adenocarcinoma. CDR3 amino acids: CATSTSAISGNTIYF. DNA for the CDR3: TGTGCCACCAGCACCTCCGCAATCTCTGGAAACACCATATATTTT.